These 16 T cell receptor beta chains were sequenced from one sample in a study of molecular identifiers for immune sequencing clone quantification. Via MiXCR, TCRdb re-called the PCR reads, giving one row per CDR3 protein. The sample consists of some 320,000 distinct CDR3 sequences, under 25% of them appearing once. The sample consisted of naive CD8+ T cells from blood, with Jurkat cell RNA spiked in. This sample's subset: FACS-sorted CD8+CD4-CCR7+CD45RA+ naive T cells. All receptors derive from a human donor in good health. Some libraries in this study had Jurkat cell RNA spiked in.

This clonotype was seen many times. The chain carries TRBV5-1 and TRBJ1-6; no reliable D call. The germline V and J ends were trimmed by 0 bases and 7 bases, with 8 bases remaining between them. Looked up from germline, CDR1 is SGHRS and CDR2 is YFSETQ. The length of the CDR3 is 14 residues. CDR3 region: CASSLDTGNSPLHF. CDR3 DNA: TGCGCCAGCAGCTTGGATACGGGGAATTCACCCCTCCACTTT. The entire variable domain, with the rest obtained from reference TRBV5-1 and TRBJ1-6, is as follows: KAGVTQTPRYLIKTRGQQVTLSCSPISGHRSVSWYQQTPGQGLQFLFEYFSETQRNKGNFPGRFSGRQFSNSRSEMNVSTLELGDSALYLCASSLDTGNSPLHFGNGTRLTVT.

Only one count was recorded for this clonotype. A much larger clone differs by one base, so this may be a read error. In DNA form, the CDR3 reads TGTGCCGCCAGCAGAGGCCGGGACAGAAGCACAGATACGCAGTATTTT. Residues: CAASRGRDRSTDTQYF. This chain links TRBV15 with TRBJ2-3, with 7 nucleotides matching TRBD1. This CDR3 comprises 16 residues. Germline loops: CDR1 LNHNV, CDR2 YYDKDF (reference sequence).

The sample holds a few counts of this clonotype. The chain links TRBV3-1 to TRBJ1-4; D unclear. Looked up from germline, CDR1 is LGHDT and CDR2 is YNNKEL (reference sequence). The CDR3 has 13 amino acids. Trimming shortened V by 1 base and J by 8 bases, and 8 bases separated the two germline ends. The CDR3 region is CASSQVYWEKLFF. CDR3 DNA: TGTGCCAGCAGCCAAGTGTATTGGGAAAAACTGTTTTTT.

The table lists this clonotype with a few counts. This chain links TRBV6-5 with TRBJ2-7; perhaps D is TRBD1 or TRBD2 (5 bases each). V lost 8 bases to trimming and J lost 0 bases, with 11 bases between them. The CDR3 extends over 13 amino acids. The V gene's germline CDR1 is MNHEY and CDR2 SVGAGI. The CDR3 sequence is CASRDGLSYEQYF. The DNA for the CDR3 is TGTGCCAGCCGGGACGGACTCTCCTACGAGCAGTACTTC.

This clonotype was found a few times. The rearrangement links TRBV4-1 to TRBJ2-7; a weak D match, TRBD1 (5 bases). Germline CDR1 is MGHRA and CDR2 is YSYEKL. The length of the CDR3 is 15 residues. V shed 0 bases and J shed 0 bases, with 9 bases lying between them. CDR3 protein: CASSQEGRDSYEQYF. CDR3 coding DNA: TGCGCCAGCAGCCAAGAGGGCAGGGACTCCTACGAGCAGTACTTC.

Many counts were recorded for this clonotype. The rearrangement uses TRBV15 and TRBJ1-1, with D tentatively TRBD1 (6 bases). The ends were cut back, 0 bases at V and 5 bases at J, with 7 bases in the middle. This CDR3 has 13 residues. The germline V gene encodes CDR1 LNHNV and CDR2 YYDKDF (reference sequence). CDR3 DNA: TGTGCCACCAGCAGAGATACAGGGACTGAAGCTTTCTTT. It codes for CATSRDTGTEAFF.

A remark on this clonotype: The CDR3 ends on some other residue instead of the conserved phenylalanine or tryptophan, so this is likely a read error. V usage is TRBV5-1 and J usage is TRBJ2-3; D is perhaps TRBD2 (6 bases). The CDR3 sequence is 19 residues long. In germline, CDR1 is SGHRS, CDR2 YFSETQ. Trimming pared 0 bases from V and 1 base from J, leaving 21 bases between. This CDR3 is CASSLDVRGSSVGTDTQYV. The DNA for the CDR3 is TGCGCCAGCAGCTTGGATGTTCGGGGTTCTAGCGTGGGCACAGATACGCAGTATGTT.

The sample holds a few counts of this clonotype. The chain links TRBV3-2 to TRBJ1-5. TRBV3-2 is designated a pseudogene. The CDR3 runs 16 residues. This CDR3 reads CASSQDCSGRNQPQHF. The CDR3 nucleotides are TGTGCCAGCAGCCAAGATTGTAGCGGGCGCAATCAGCCCCAGCATTTT.

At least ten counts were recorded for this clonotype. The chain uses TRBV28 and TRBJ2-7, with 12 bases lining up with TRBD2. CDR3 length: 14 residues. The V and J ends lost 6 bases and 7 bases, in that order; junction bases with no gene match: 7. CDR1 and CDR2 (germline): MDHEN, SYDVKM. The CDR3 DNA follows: TGTGCCAGCAGGGGGACTAGCGGGCTGGGGGAGCAGTACTTC. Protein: CASRGTSGLGEQYF. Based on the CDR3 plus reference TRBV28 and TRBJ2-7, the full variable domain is DVKVTQSSRYLVKRTGEKVFLECVQDMDHENMFWYRQDPGLGLRLIYFSYDVKMKEKGDIPEGYSVSREKKERFSLILESASTNQTSMYLCASRGTSGLGEQYFGPGTRLTVT.

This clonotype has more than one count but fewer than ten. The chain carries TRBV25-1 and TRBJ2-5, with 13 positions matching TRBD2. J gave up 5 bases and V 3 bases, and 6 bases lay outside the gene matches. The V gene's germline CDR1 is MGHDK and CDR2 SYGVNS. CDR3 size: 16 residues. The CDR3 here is CASSDGLAGVGETQYF. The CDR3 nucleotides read TGTGCCAGCAGTGACGGACTAGCGGGAGTCGGGGAGACCCAGTACTTC.

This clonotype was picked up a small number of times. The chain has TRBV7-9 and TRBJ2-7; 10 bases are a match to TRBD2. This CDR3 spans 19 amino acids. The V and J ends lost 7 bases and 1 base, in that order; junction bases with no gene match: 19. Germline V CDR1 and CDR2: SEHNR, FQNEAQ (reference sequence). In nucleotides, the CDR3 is TGTGCCAGCACCCTAGTGGTTCGGCCTAGCGGGAGTCCATCCTACGAGCAGTACTTC. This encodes CASTLVVRPSGSPSYEQYF.

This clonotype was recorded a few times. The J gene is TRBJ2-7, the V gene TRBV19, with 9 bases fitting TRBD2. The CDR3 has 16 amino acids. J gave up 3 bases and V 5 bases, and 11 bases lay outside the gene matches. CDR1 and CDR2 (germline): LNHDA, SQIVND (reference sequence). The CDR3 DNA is TGTGCCAGTAGTGTAGGAGCTAGCGGGATCAGCTACGAGCAGTACTTC. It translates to CASSVGASGISYEQYF.

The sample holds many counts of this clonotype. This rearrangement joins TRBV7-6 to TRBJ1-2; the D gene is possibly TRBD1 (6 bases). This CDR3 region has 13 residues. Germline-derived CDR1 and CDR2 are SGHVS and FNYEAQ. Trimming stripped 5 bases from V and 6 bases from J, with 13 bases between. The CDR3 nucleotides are TGTGCCAGCAGCCAATCCAGGGGTCATGGCTACACCTTC. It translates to CASSQSRGHGYTF.

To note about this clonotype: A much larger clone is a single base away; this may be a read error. CDR3 amino acids: CASSLVPAPDEELFF. Written as DNA, the CDR3 is TGTGCCAGCAGCTTAGTCCCAGCCCCCGACGAAGAGCTGTTTTTT. V is TRBV7-6 and J is TRBJ2-2, with unresolved D. Per germline, CDR1 SGHVS and CDR2 FNYEAQ. V was clipped by 1 base and J by 11 bases, with 17 bases between them. This CDR3 spans 15 amino acids.

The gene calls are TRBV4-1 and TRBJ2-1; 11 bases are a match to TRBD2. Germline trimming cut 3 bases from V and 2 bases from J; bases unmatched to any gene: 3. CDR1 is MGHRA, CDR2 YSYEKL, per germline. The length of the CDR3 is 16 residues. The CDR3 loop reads CASSQISGRAYNEQFF. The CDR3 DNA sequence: TGCGCCAGCAGCCAGATTAGCGGGAGGGCCTACAATGAGCAGTTCTTC.

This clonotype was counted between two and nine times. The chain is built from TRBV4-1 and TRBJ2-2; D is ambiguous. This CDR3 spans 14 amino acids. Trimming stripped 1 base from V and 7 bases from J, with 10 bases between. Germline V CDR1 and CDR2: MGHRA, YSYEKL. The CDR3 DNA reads TGCGCCAGCAGCCAAGTCAGTGTCGGCGGGGAGCTGTTTTTT. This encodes CASSQVSVGGELFF.